Reported below is one T cell receptor (beta chain). Its target is not known. The data derive from a study of T-cell memory formation after mild COVID-19. Study results and limitations: Pre-infection memory held some responding clones, suggesting pre-existing cross-reactive T cells responded. Whereas later expanders leaned CD4+, clones contracting day 15 to 85 showed a balanced CD4/CD8 makeup.

The TCR alpha and TCR beta cDNA libraries, bearing sample barcodes and UMIs, were generated by 5'RACE using constant-segment primers. TCRdb reprocessed the 5' RACE reads via MiXCR and lists one record per CDR3 protein. The sample includes roughly 480,000 distinct CDR3 sequences, about 23% seen only once; the top ten take approximately 12%. Germline-derived CDR1 and CDR2 are ENHRY and SYGVKD. Trimming took 4 bases from V and 5 from J, leaving 11 bases between them. This CDR3 spans 14 amino acids. The chain uses TRBV10-3 and TRBJ2-2; D possibly corresponds to TRBD2 (5 bases). The sample was PBMCs or a T cell subset sorted from them (not recorded which). The clonotype was recovered from an adult woman who had mild COVID-19 (a few samples of this study predate the infection). Cell type and time point are not known. DNA of the CDR3: TGTGCCATCAGTGTGAACGGGGTTACCGGGGAGCTGTTTTTT. Amino acids: CAISVNGVTGELFF.